These 32 T cell receptor beta chains were all obtained from the same sample, sequenced in a study of blood T cell repertoires in COVID-19 (dated by TCRdb to the early 2020s). Preparation of the library involved the immunoSEQ multiplex PCR assay. TCRdb took over this immuneACCESS table, retaining in-frame rearrangements with V and J assigned. Such tables are incomplete; in checked studies, under half of the missing clones stem from an unresolved V gene, and the remainder is unexplained. In all, the sample holds 45,000 to 50,000 clones, and around 90% of those were seen once. Almost 8% of the sample goes to the ten largest clones. Sequencing used peripheral blood. These receptors all stem from a man in his fifties with acute or convalescent COVID-19.

This clone was counted once. The chain links TRBV30 to TRBJ1-1, with D possibly matching TRBD1 (5 bases). V was trimmed by 2 bases and J by 2 bases, leaving 15 bases between them. CDR1 and CDR2 from the germline V gene are GTSNPN and SVGIG (reference sequence). This CDR3 contains 15 residues. The CDR3 loop is CAWSPVRTLNTEAFF. The CDR3 DNA reads as TGTGCCTGGAGTCCCGTAAGGACACTCAACACTGAAGCTTTCTTT.

This clone was seen a handful of times. The chain couples TRBV6-2 or TRBV6-3 to TRBJ2-3; D uncertain. Trimming took 0 bases from V and 6 from J, leaving 16 bases between them. Germline assignment: CDR1 MNHEY and CDR2 SVGEGT. This CDR3 has 16 amino acids. The DNA for the CDR3 is TGTGCCAGCAGTTACTCTCTGGCCCCAAAACCCGATACGCAGTATTTT. Protein: CASSYSLAPKPDTQYF.

The chain couples TRBV7-2 to TRBJ1-2, with 8 positions matching TRBD1. The V gene's germline CDR1 is SGHTA and CDR2 FQGNSA. J lost 0 bases, V lost 2 bases, and 11 bases had no gene match. The CDR3 has 18 residues. The CDR3 loop is CASSLKGGQERANYGYTF. In DNA, the CDR3 is TGTGCCAGCAGCTTAAAAGGGGGACAGGAGAGGGCTAACTATGGCTACACCTTC. The entire variable domain, with the rest obtained from reference TRBV7-2 and TRBJ1-2, is as follows: GAGVSQSPSNKVTEKGKDVELRCDPISGHTALYWYRQSLGQGLEFLIYFQGNSAPDKSGLPSDRFSAERTGGSVSTLTIQRTQQEDSAVYLCASSLKGGQERANYGYTFGSGTRLTVV.

V is TRBV27 and J is TRBJ1-1, with D perhaps TRBD1 (6 bases). This CDR3 region has 13 residues. CDR1 and CDR2 from the germline V gene are MNHEY and SMNVEV (reference sequence). With 4 bases removed from V and 4 bases from J, the gap between germline ends came to 10 bases. This chain's CDR3 is CASSSTGRTEAFF. The DNA of the CDR3 is TGTGCCAGCAGTTCCACAGGGCGCACTGAAGCTTTCTTT.

V and J are TRBV5-6 and TRBJ2-7; TRBD1 matches 7 bases. The CDR3 is made up of 13 amino acids. V lost 3 bases and J lost 6; bases outside the gene matches: 6. The V gene's germline CDR1 is SGHDT and CDR2 YYEEEE. CDR3 sequence (DNA): TGTGCCAGCAGCTCGGACAGGAAGGGCGAGCAGTACTTC. This sequence encodes CASSSDRKGEQYF.

This chain joins TRBV6-1 and TRBJ1-2; 10 bases line up with TRBD1. CDR1 and CDR2 (germline): MNHNS, SASEGT. Unmatched junction bases numbered 9, after V lost 2 bases and J lost 6 bases. CDR3 length: 16 residues. DNA for the CDR3: TGTGCCAGCAGTGAAAATAGGGGACAGGGGAGAAATGGCTACACCTTC. Protein product: CASSENRGQGRNGYTF.

This clone was recorded once. V is TRBV11-2 and J is TRBJ1-1; D is ambiguous. The germline V gene encodes CDR1 SGHAT and CDR2 FQNNGV. V was clipped by 1 base and J by 0 bases, with 6 bases between them. The length of the CDR3 is 14 residues. The CDR3 DNA reads as TGTGCCAGCAGCTTAGTACACCTGAACACTGAAGCTTTCTTT. It translates to CASSLVHLNTEAFF.

The chain recombines TRBV2 with TRBJ1-6; TRBD1 aligns across 7 bases. Germline CDR1 and CDR2: SNHLY and FYNNEI. This CDR3 contains 16 residues. The junction had 10 bases not matched to a gene; V was cut back by 2 bases and J by 9 bases. DNA for the CDR3: TGTGCCAGCAGTGAAAAGGGGCGAGGGGGCGGTTCACCCCTCCACTTT. It yields the protein CASSEKGRGGGSPLHF.

The V and J genes are TRBV5-6 and TRBJ2-2; D is unclear. Germline V gene data show CDR1 as SGHDT and CDR2 as YYEEEE. The V end lost 1 base, the J end lost 2 bases, and 12 bases lay between the germline ends. This CDR3 spans 16 amino acids. The CDR3 sequence: CASSLFDGENTGELFF. The CDR3 nucleotides are TGTGCCAGCAGCTTGTTTGACGGAGAAAACACCGGGGAGCTGTTTTTT.

This rearrangement joins TRBV5-5 to TRBJ1-5, with 10 bases identical to TRBD1. The germline V gene has CDR1 SGHKS and CDR2 YYEKEE (reference sequence). The CDR3 contains 14 residues. Losses at the gene ends were 4 bases for V and 6 bases for J; bases not matched to a gene: 4. Written as DNA, the CDR3 is TGTGCCAGCAGCGTACGACAGGGGGCTCAGCCCCAGCATTTT. The encoded protein is CASSVRQGAQPQHF.

The chain joins TRBV11-3 to TRBJ2-2; TRBD2 matches at 9 bases. Germline V lookup: CDR1 SGHNT, CDR2 YENEEA. The V segment lost 5 bases and the J segment 4 bases; nucleotides outside the gene matches: 2. The CDR3 has 14 amino acids. The CDR3 spells CASSISGSTGELFF. CDR3 nucleotides: TGTGCCAGCAGCATTAGCGGGAGCACCGGGGAGCTGTTTTTT.

The genes are TRBV3-1 (or the pseudogene TRBV3-2) and TRBJ1-2; D unresolved. This CDR3 is built from 14 residues. Germline CDR1 is LGHDT and CDR2 is YNNKEL (reference sequence). V gave up 2 bases and J gave up 0 bases, with 7 bases separating them. CDR3 sequence: CASSQSAANYGYTF. For the CDR3, the DNA is TGTGCCAGCAGCCAAAGTGCAGCTAACTATGGCTACACCTTC.

This clone was observed a single time. The chain recombines TRBV6-2 or TRBV6-3 with TRBJ1-1, with no clear D. The germline gives CDR1 MNHEY, CDR2 SVGEGT. CDR3 length equals 14 residues. The V gene lost 6 bases and the J gene lost 0 bases, with 11 bases spanning the gap. CDR3 sequence reads: CASSQTLMNTEAFF. CDR3 bases: TGTGCCAGCAGCCAGACACTTATGAACACTGAAGCTTTCTTT.

This chain uses TRBV30 with TRBJ2-7; D perhaps matches TRBD1 (6 bases). The CDR3 is 15 amino acids. V gave up 3 bases and J gave up 3 bases, with 18 bases separating them. Per the germline V gene, CDR1 is GTSNPN and CDR2 is SVGIG (reference sequence). The CDR3 DNA is TGTGCCTGGAGGACCCCCCGGGACACTGACTACGAGCAGTACTTC. Translation gives CAWRTPRDTDYEQYF.

This clone was detected only a few times. This chain uses TRBV7-9 with TRBJ2-3; 12 nucleotides match TRBD2. CDR1 is SEHNR and CDR2 is FQNEAQ in the germline V gene (reference sequence). This CDR3 spans 16 amino acids. The V gene end was trimmed by 3 bases and the J gene end by 5 bases; junction bases not matched to a gene: 6. The CDR3 here is CASSFSPGLAGDTQYF. The CDR3 DNA reads TGTGCCAGCAGCTTTTCGCCGGGACTAGCGGGAGATACGCAGTATTTT. The whole variable domain, filled in from reference TRBV7-9 and TRBJ2-3, reads DTGVSQNPRHKITKRGQNVTFRCDPISEHNRLYWYRQTLGQGPEFLTYFQNEAQLEKSRLLSDRFSAERPKGSFSTLEIQRTEQGDSAMYLCASSFSPGLAGDTQYFGPGTRLTVL.

The rearrangement links TRBV27 to TRBJ2-1; 9 nucleotides align to TRBD1. Germline lookup yields CDR1 MNHEY and CDR2 SMNVEV (reference sequence). The CDR3 totals 16 residues. The V and J ends lost 2 bases and 6 bases, in that order; junction bases with no gene match: 8. CDR3 residues: CASSLVWTGVANEQFF. The CDR3 DNA reads as TGTGCCAGCAGTTTAGTCTGGACAGGGGTTGCCAATGAGCAGTTCTTC.

The chain joins TRBV10-3 to TRBJ1-4; D might be TRBD1 (5 bases). Germline V CDR1 and CDR2: ENHRY, SYGVKD. V shed 2 bases and J shed 8 bases, with 9 bases lying between them. The CDR3 has 13 amino acids. CDR3 loop: CAISEAGIEKLFF. The CDR3 DNA reads as TGTGCCATCAGTGAGGCAGGGATAGAAAAACTGTTTTTT.

The chain has TRBV3-1 (or the pseudogene TRBV3-2) and TRBJ1-2, with D tentatively TRBD1 (6 bases). V lost 4 bases and J lost 1, with 7 bases in between. The CDR3 runs to 13 residues. Germline V CDR1 and CDR2: LGHDT, YNNKEL (reference sequence). For the CDR3, the DNA is TGTGCCAGCAGCCGGGACAATAACTATGGCTACACCTTC. Residues: CASSRDNNYGYTF.

This clone showed up just a few times. The chain carries TRBV5-1 and TRBJ2-7; 12 nucleotides match TRBD2. J lost 2 bases, V lost 3 bases, and 6 bases had no gene match. Looked up from germline, CDR1 is SGHRS and CDR2 is YFSETQ. The CDR3 spans 16 residues. This CDR3 is CASSWTGLAGTYEQYF. CDR3 nucleotides: TGCGCCAGCAGCTGGACCGGACTAGCGGGGACCTACGAGCAGTACTTC.

Only one count was recorded for this clone. The V and J genes are TRBV19 and TRBJ1-1, with D maybe TRBD1 (5 bases). V was cut by 5 bases and J by 1 base, with 11 bases left in between. The CDR3 length is 14 residues. The germline gives CDR1 LNHDA, CDR2 SQIVND (reference sequence). The CDR3 is CASSPWTPNTEAFF. The CDR3 DNA reads as TGTGCCAGTAGTCCGTGGACACCGAACACTGAAGCTTTCTTT.

J is TRBJ2-1 and V is TRBV20-1, with D possibly TRBD2 on 6 matching bases. Germline V lookup: CDR1 DFQATT, CDR2 SNEGSKA (reference sequence). The CDR3 sequence is 10 residues long. CDR3 DNA: TGCAGCGTAATGGGAGGTGAGCAGTTCTTC. This gives the protein CSVMGGEQFF.

The V call is TRBV28, the J call TRBJ2-4, with D perhaps matching TRBD1 (5 bases). Germline lookup yields CDR1 MDHEN and CDR2 SYDVKM. V lost 6 bases to trimming and J lost 1 base, with 10 bases between them. There are 14 residues in the CDR3. CDR3 in amino acids: CASSDSGAKNIQYF. The CDR3 nucleotides are TGTGCCAGCAGCGACAGTGGGGCCAAAAACATTCAGTACTTC.

J is TRBJ2-5 and V is TRBV4-1; TRBD2 matches at 8 bases. V shed 0 bases, J shed 3 bases, and the junction held 9 bases outside the gene matches. Germline V gene sequence: CDR1 MGHRA, CDR2 YSYEKL. This CDR3 has 17 amino acids. The CDR3 loop reads CASSQDDSGTRKETQYF. The CDR3 bases are TGCGCCAGCAGCCAAGATGACTCCGGGACTAGGAAAGAGACCCAGTACTTC.

The rearrangement joins TRBV6-1 to TRBJ2-5; 10 nucleotides align to TRBD1. CDR1 and CDR2 from the germline V gene are MNHNS and SASEGT. Trimming took 2 bases from V and 1 from J; bases not matched to a gene: 4. The CDR3 extends over 16 amino acids. CDR3 sequence reads: CASSETGTGAQETQYF. Written as DNA, the CDR3 is TGTGCCAGCAGTGAAACTGGGACAGGGGCCCAAGAGACCCAGTACTTC.

The chain recombines TRBV9 with TRBJ1-3; D call uncertain. The V end lost 3 bases, the J end lost 0 bases, and 10 bases lay between the germline ends. The CDR3 totals 15 residues. Germline V gene sequence: CDR1 SGDLS, CDR2 YYNGEE. The CDR3, as DNA: TGTGCCAGCAGCGGAGGACTGAGCTCTGGAAACACCATATATTTT. Translated, it gives CASSGGLSSGNTIYF.

The V call is TRBV28, the J call TRBJ2-1; 14 positions match TRBD2. With V trimmed by 6 bases and J by 2 bases, 3 bases remained unmatched. This CDR3 region has 16 residues. CDR1 and CDR2 (germline): MDHEN, SYDVKM. The CDR3 DNA reads as TGTGCCAGCAGGCGACTAGCGGGAGGGCCCTACAATGAGCAGTTCTTC. It yields the protein CASRRLAGGPYNEQFF.

The chain is built from TRBV30 and TRBJ1-1, with D uncertain. Trimming shortened V by 2 bases and J by 10 bases, and 8 bases separated the two germline ends. The CDR3 is made up of 10 amino acids. CDR1 and CDR2 (germline): GTSNPN, SVGIG (reference sequence). The CDR3 nucleotides are TGTGCCTGGAGTTTAGAGGCAGCTTTCTTT. It specifies CAWSLEAAFF. Complete variable domain (other parts from reference TRBV30 and TRBJ1-1): SQTIHQWPATLVQPVGSPLSLECTVEGTSNPNLYWYRQAAGRGLQLLFYSVGIGQISSEVPQNLSASRPQDRQFILSSKKLLLSDSGFYLCAWSLEAAFFGQGTRLTVV.

CDR3 protein: CASRSGQGEQYF. CDR3 nucleotides: TGTGCCAGCCGGAGTGGCCAGGGGGAGCAGTACTTC. The rearrangement links TRBV3-1 (or the pseudogene TRBV3-2) to TRBJ2-7, with a tentative D call TRBD1 (6 bases). V gave up 8 bases and J gave up 7 bases, with 15 bases separating them. The CDR3 totals 12 residues. The germline gives CDR1 LGHDT, CDR2 YNNKEL (reference sequence).

J is TRBJ2-7 and V is TRBV4-2; the D gene is possibly TRBD1 (6 bases). The germline gives CDR1 LGHNA, CDR2 YNFKEQ. The CDR3 covers 18 residues. V lost 2 bases and J lost 0, with 20 bases in between. CDR3 sequence (DNA): TGTGCCAGCAGCCAATACGCCCGGACAGCTTCGAGCTCCTACGAGCAGTACTTC. It translates to CASSQYARTASSSYEQYF.

The chain has TRBV19 and TRBJ2-7; no definite D call. The CDR3 runs 12 residues. Germline CDR1 is LNHDA and CDR2 is SQIVND (reference sequence). The CDR3 region is CAPHPHPYEQYF. Here the CDR3 DNA reads TGTGCGCCACACCCTCACCCCTACGAGCAGTACTTC.

The chain employs TRBV25-1 and TRBJ2-7; D gene ambiguous. V was cut by 6 bases and J by 4 bases, with 19 bases left in between. Per the germline V gene, CDR1 is MGHDK and CDR2 is SYGVNS. The CDR3 is 15 residues long. The CDR3 here is CASSPSEISRYEQYF. DNA of the CDR3: TGTGCCAGCAGCCCATCTGAGATATCCCGGTACGAGCAGTACTTC.

This chain joins TRBV6-5 and TRBJ2-4, with a possible D match to TRBD1 (6 bases). Germline V lookup: CDR1 MNHEY, CDR2 SVGAGI. V lost 10 bases to trimming and J lost 0 bases, with 13 bases between them. This CDR3 has 14 amino acids. CDR3 in amino acids: CATRTDLAKNIQYF. The CDR3, as DNA: TGTGCCACGCGGACAGACCTAGCCAAAAACATTCAGTACTTC.